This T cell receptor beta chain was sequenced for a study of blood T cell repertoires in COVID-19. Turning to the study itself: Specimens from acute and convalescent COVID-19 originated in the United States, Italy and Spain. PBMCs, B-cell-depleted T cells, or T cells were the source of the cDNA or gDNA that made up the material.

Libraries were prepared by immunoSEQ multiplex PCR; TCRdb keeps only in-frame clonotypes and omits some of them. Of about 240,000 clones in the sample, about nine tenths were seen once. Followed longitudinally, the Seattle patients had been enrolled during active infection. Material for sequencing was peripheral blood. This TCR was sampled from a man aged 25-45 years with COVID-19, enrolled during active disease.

The CDR3 coding sequence is TGCGCCAGCAGCTCTGGACTAGCGGGGGTTCAAGAGACCCAGTACTTC. Translation: CASSSGLAGVQETQYF. The chain uses TRBV5-1 and TRBJ2-5, with 13 bases aligning to TRBD2. The CDR3 spans 16 residues. Trimming removed 3 bases from V and 2 bases from J; junction bases left unmatched: 4. CDR1 and CDR2 from the germline V gene are SGHRS and YFSETQ.